The 7 T cell receptor beta chains below were found in one sample sequenced in a study of radiation and T cells in renal cell carcinoma. Described time point: blood 4 weeks post-SBRT, at nephrectomy. Documented treatment: 15 Gy SBRT to primary tumor, nephrectomy 4 weeks later. The table came from immunoSEQ multiplex PCR; TCRdb's copy has only in-frame clones and leaves some out. This table has approximately 170,000 clones, 88% appearing once. Sequenced material: blood, taken from a patient whose treatment included radiotherapy and nephrectomy. The origin of the receptors is a woman in her forties or fifties with renal cell carcinoma.

The V gene is TRBV5-1, the J gene TRBJ1-5; D is ambiguous. V lost 0 bases to trimming and J lost 10 bases, with 17 bases between them. This CDR3 contains 15 residues. Looked up from germline, CDR1 is SGHRS and CDR2 is YFSETQ. Written as DNA, the CDR3 is TGCGCCAGCAGCTTGGAACCCGCCGGAATAGATCCCCAGCATTTT. This encodes CASSLEPAGIDPQHF.

This chain connects TRBV7-9 to TRBJ1-2, with unresolved D. V lost 2 bases to trimming and J lost 4 bases, with 5 bases between them. Germline CDR1 is SEHNR and CDR2 is FQNEAQ (reference sequence). This CDR3 has 12 amino acids. CDR3 sequence reads: CASSLTAYGYTF. The CDR3, as DNA: TGTGCCAGCAGCTTAACGGCCTATGGCTACACCTTC.

This clone has a single count. CDR3 coding DNA: TGCAGCGCTGGGGGGCAGCTTAACACCGGGGAGCTGTTTTTT. Its protein is CSAGGQLNTGELFF. This rearrangement joins TRBV29-1 to TRBJ2-2, with D perhaps given as TRBD1 or TRBD2 (6 bases each). Germline-derived CDR1 and CDR2 are SQVTM and ANQGSEA. V gave up 7 bases and J gave up 2 bases, with 14 bases separating them. This CDR3 has 14 residues.

As to this clone: A much larger clone lies a single base off, so this may be a read error. This chain joins TRBV6-1 and TRBJ1-5; no reliable D call. The CDR3 runs to 15 residues. CDR1 and CDR2 from the germline V gene are MNHNS and SASEGT. CDR3 residues: CASSPRSGSNQSQHF. The DNA of the CDR3 is TGTGCCAGCTCCCCTAGGTCGGGGAGCAATCAGTCCCAGCATTTT.

The rearrangement joins TRBV19 to TRBJ1-6, with 9 bases identical to TRBD1. Germline V gene data show CDR1 as LNHDA and CDR2 as SQIVND (reference sequence). Losses at the gene ends were 6 bases for V and 6 bases for J; bases not matched to a gene: 6. This CDR3 is 15 amino acids long. Written as DNA, the CDR3 is TGTGCCAGTAGGACCCGGGACAGGGCTAATTCACCCCTCCACTTT. The encoded protein is CASRTRDRANSPLHF.

J is TRBJ2-2 and V is TRBV18; D gene uncertain. Trimming left V 0 bases short and J 1 base short, with 9 bases between. The CDR3 has 16 residues. Germline V gives CDR1 KGHSH, CDR2 LQKENI. In DNA, the CDR3 is TGTGCCAGCTCACCACCAGGCCAGAGGAACACCGGGGAGCTGTTTTTT. It translates to CASSPPGQRNTGELFF. Full variable domain (rest looked up from reference TRBV18 and TRBJ2-2): NAGVMQNPRHLVRRRGQEARLRCSPMKGHSHVYWYRQLPEEGLKFMVYLQKENIIDESGMPKERFSAEFPKEGPSILRIQQVVRGDSAAYFCASSPPGQRNTGELFFGEGSRLTVL.

The chain links TRBV5-4 to TRBJ1-1; D is unresolved. The germline CDR1 and CDR2 sequences are SGHNT and YYREEE (reference sequence). This CDR3 contains 18 residues. Trimming pared 2 bases from V and 1 base from J, leaving 21 bases between. CDR3 protein: CASSFLFPNTPWNTEAFF. The DNA for the CDR3 is TGTGCCAGCAGCTTCTTGTTCCCCAACACGCCCTGGAACACTGAAGCTTTCTTT. Combining the CDR3 with reference TRBV5-4 and TRBJ1-1 gives the whole variable domain ETGVTQSPTHLIKTRGQQVTLRCSSQSGHNTVSWYQQALGQGPQFIFQYYREEENGRGNFPPRFSGLQFPNYSSELNVNALELDDSALYLCASSFLFPNTPWNTEAFFGQGTRLTVV.